Shown below are 14 T cell receptor beta chains from a single sample sequenced in a study of blood T cell repertoires in COVID-19. This table comes from immunoSEQ multiplex PCR, and its TCRdb copy is limited to in-frame clones, with some not included. Counted here are roughly 68,000 clones, 70% to 90% occurring once; the ten biggest clones make up 20% to 25%. Input material: peripheral blood. These receptors were taken from a man aged 45 to 65 with acute or convalescent COVID-19.

V gene TRBV19 combines with J gene TRBJ1-2, with D perhaps matching TRBD1 (5 bases). V gave up 1 base and J gave up 8 bases, with 14 bases separating them. The CDR3 totals 14 residues. Germline CDR1 reads LNHDA; CDR2 reads SQIVND (reference sequence). The CDR3 coding sequence is TGTGCCAGTAGTATAGTCGGGGGGTCAAGCGGCTACACCTTC. This translates into CASSIVGGSSGYTF.

The J gene is TRBJ2-1, the V gene TRBV5-6; 10 bases match TRBD2. Trimming removed 2 bases from V and 7 bases from J; junction bases left unmatched: 6. Per germline, CDR1 SGHDT and CDR2 YYEEEE. The CDR3 is made up of 15 amino acids. CDR3: CASSLPSGGANEQFF. CDR3 bases: TGTGCCAGCAGCTTACCCAGCGGGGGGGCTAATGAGCAGTTCTTC.

The chain joins TRBV7-6 to TRBJ2-1, with 10 positions matching TRBD1. The length of the CDR3 is 16 residues. With V trimmed by 4 bases and J by 10 bases, 13 bases remained unmatched. CDR1 SGHVS and CDR2 FNYEAQ come from the germline V gene. For the CDR3, the DNA is TGTGCCAGCAGCTCAACCGGGACAGGGGCCGGGCACGAGCAGTTCTTC. This gives the protein CASSSTGTGAGHEQFF.

This chain connects TRBV4-1 to TRBJ2-3, with a weak D call TRBD1 (5 bases). This CDR3 region has 16 residues. Germline loops: CDR1 MGHRA, CDR2 YSYEKL. V was shortened by 1 base and J by 3 bases, with 14 bases between the two germline ends. The DNA for the CDR3 is TGCGCCAGCAGCCAAGGGGGTGTGGGGCGTACAGATACGCAGTATTTT. It translates to CASSQGGVGRTDTQYF.

The chain has TRBV12-3 or TRBV12-4 and TRBJ2-5; a weak D match, TRBD1 (5 bases). The CDR3 sequence is 12 residues long. V was pared by 5 bases and J by 1 base, with 5 bases between. The CDR3 loop reads CASSQGQETQYF. The CDR3 DNA follows: TGTGCCAGCAGTCAGGGCCAAGAGACCCAGTACTTC.

This clone appeared once. The CDR3 spells CASSQAGQGGPQHF. DNA for the CDR3: TGCGCCAGCAGCCAGGCGGGACAGGGTGGGCCCCAGCATTTT. V usage is TRBV4-1 and J usage is TRBJ1-5; the match to TRBD1 covers 9 bases. This CDR3 spans 14 amino acids. CDR1 and CDR2 from the germline V gene are MGHRA and YSYEKL. V shed 3 bases, J shed 9 bases, and the junction held 6 bases outside the gene matches.

V and J are TRBV2 and TRBJ1-6, with 9 bases fitting TRBD1. Per the germline V gene, CDR1 is SNHLY and CDR2 is FYNNEI. The CDR3 has 15 residues. The trim removed 5 bases at V and 7 bases at J, leaving 6 bases unmatched. The CDR3, as DNA: TGTGCCAGCAGTTTCGGCGGACAGGGGAATTCACCCCTCCACTTT. Protein product: CASSFGGQGNSPLHF. The whole variable domain, filled in from reference TRBV2 and TRBJ1-6, reads EPEVTQTPSHQVTQMGQEVILRCVPISNHLYFYWYRQILGQKVEFLVSFYNNEISEKSEIFDDQFSVERPDGSNFTLKIRSTKLEDSAMYFCASSFGGQGNSPLHFGNGTRLTVT.

The chain employs TRBV12-3 or TRBV12-4 and TRBJ1-2, with a possible D match to TRBD1 (5 bases). V lost 6 bases and J 7 bases, leaving 12 bases between the germline ends. The CDR3 has 12 residues. In DNA form, the CDR3 reads TGTGCCAGCAGAACCGGAGGGGTTGGCTACACCTTC. Protein product: CASRTGGVGYTF.

This rearrangement joins TRBV18 to TRBJ2-7, with TRBD1 matching 11 bases. The CDR3 runs to 15 residues. Per the germline V gene, CDR1 is KGHSH and CDR2 is LQKENI. V lost 3 bases, J lost 2 bases, and 3 bases stayed unmatched. Here the CDR3 DNA reads TGTGCCAGCTCACCGATGGGACAGGGGGCCTACGAGCAGTACTTC. Translating it yields CASSPMGQGAYEQYF.

The chain joins TRBV6-1 to TRBJ2-5, with D maybe TRBD2 (5 bases). Trimming removed 3 bases from V and 7 bases from J, with 18 bases in between. The CDR3 totals 15 residues. The germline CDR1 and CDR2 sequences are MNHNS and SASEGT. CDR3 sequence reads: CASSDIRGGPGTQYF. The CDR3 DNA sequence: TGTGCCAGCAGTGATATTCGAGGAGGACCGGGGACCCAGTACTTC.

This chain uses TRBV9 with TRBJ1-2, with a weak D call TRBD1 (6 bases). This CDR3 comprises 15 residues. Germline-derived CDR1 and CDR2 are SGDLS and YYNGEE. V shed 0 bases and J shed 3 bases, with 12 bases lying between them. The CDR3 loop is CASSVGGQAYYGYTF. DNA for the CDR3: TGTGCCAGCAGCGTAGGGGGGCAGGCCTACTATGGCTACACCTTC.

The chain is built from TRBV30 and TRBJ1-5; 9 bases are a match to TRBD1. CDR3 size: 17 residues. Germline values: CDR1 GTSNPN, CDR2 SVGIG (reference sequence). V lost 1 base to trimming and J lost 0 bases; unmatched junction nucleotides: 7. In nucleotides, the CDR3 is TGTGCCTGGAGTGCGGGACAGGGAACTTTTAGCAATCAGCCCCAGCATTTT. Amino acids: CAWSAGQGTFSNQPQHF.

This sequence joins TRBV7-9 and TRBJ2-7; 7 nucleotides align to TRBD1. J was trimmed by 4 bases and V by 5 bases; bases with no gene match: 8. This CDR3 has 14 residues. Germline V gene lookup returns CDR1 SEHNR and CDR2 FQNEAQ (reference sequence). CDR3 DNA: TGTGCCAGCAGCAGGGGACAGTTGAGTTACGAGCAGTACTTC. As protein: CASSRGQLSYEQYF. Variable domain in full (rest from reference TRBV7-9 and TRBJ2-7): DTGVSQNPRHKITKRGQNVTFRCDPISEHNRLYWYRQTLGQGPEFLTYFQNEAQLEKSRLLSDRFSAERPKGSFSTLEIQRTEQGDSAMYLCASSRGQLSYEQYFGPGTRLTVT.

J is TRBJ2-3 and V is TRBV4-1; 10 bases fit TRBD2. Germline trimming cut 2 bases from V and 0 bases from J; bases unmatched to any gene: 5. The V gene's germline CDR1 is MGHRA and CDR2 YSYEKL. This CDR3 comprises 17 residues. CDR3 amino acids: CASSQYWTSGSTDTQYF. In DNA, the CDR3 is TGCGCCAGCAGCCAATACTGGACTAGCGGAAGCACAGATACGCAGTATTTT.